This TCR beta chain was obtained from a study of shared clonotypes between healthy human individuals (dated by TCRdb to the early 2020s). Study-wide context: Two women and a few men aged 18 to 49 years were included in the cohort. Per donor, three plates each were used for CD4 naive and CD4 memory, two for CD8 naive, and one for CD8 memory. The study deeply sequenced blood TCR repertoires of several healthy adults to estimate repertoire size and the extent of clonotype sharing between individuals. Libraries were prepared and TCR repertoires were sequenced by different laboratories using diverse techniques, in order to increase sequencing depth and limit assay-specific biases. Between about 0.94 and 8.9 billion PBMCs per donor were obtained by leukapheresis.

The CDR3 holds 16 amino acids from the cysteine to the phenylalanine. Only the CDR3 portion is preserved as DNA: 48 bases, with reading frame beginning at the first base. CDR1 MGHRA and CDR2 YSYEKL were looked up in the germline V gene. Relative to germline, V is missing 4 bases and J is missing 10 bases, with 15 bases of the junction outside any gene match. Using the deep immunoSEQ assay, multiplex PCR amplified TCR CDR3 regions from genomic DNA. Extracted genomic DNA from each cell subset was spread evenly across all wells of several immunoSEQ 96-well plates, with each plate serving as a replicate. For sorted subsets, each replicate PCR was loaded with roughly 0.2 ug genomic DNA, equivalent to 30,000 or so T cell genomes. Purified libraries were measured with a Qubit 3.0 fluorometer, size-checked on a Bioanalyzer 2100, and measured again with the KAPA Library Quantification kit. A separate single-read 150-cycle Illumina NextSeq 550 flow cell was used to sequence each immunoSEQ 96-well plate. Processing in the source paper ran as follows. Because only junctional sequences without quality scores were contained in the immunoSEQ output, filtering matching that applied to full-length reads could not be performed. Sequences were annotated with PyIR, a Python wrapper for IgBLAST v1.9, and V/J genes and CDR3 were assigned using IMGT germline references. Reads were removed for weak V/J assignments (E-value above 1e-6), missing CDR3, stop codons, out-of-frame junctions, or ambiguous translated residues. V3J clonotypes were defined as sequences sharing the same inferred V gene, J gene, and CDR3 amino acid sequence. To compute the percentage overlap between repertoires, the number of shared unique clonotypes was divided by the size of the smaller repertoire. RTK rarefaction, the Chao1 estimator, and Recon v2.1 estimates of unobserved clonotypes were used to assess repertoire richness. Generation probabilities were computed with OLGA for all TCRbeta clonotypes obtained by the gDNA method from several donors. As stored in TCRdb, this immuneACCESS dataset retains in-frame rearrangements with V and J assigned. A fraction of the clones does not appear; measured against another copy, unresolved V genes explain less than half of the discrepancy, and the remainder lacks a known reason. The DNA was the basis for D and trimming; V, J and clone size are from that table. For this sample there are 2 million to 3 million clones; 80% to 95% appear just once. The top ten constitute about 0.34% of the sample.

The donors were healthy, HIV-negative adults with no recently reported acute infections or vaccinations. Every donor was a Caucasian adult residing in Nashville, Tennessee, USA. Magnetic negative selection was used to enrich CD4+ T cells, after which naive cells were positively selected on CD45RA and the negative fraction became the memory subset. Blood was collected by leukapheresis, and PBMCs were isolated by Ficoll-Histopaque density gradient centrifugation and then cryopreserved in liquid nitrogen vapor phase. Analytical flow cytometry was used to check the purity and quantity of every magnetically sorted T cell population. Each sorted fraction had its genomic DNA isolated and then quantified by UV absorbance on a Nanodrop 2000c. Points on this clone: Its recognized antigen is unknown. No per-base quality is available; no much larger clone lies one base away.

Results the study describes overall, beyond this receptor: Naive subsets generally had larger estimated clonotype richness than memory subsets. The small number of donors limited the genetic and exposure-history diversity represented. Sampling was restricted to blood, and TCR repertoires in tissues likely differ from the TCR repertoires found in blood. Rarefaction of sorted-subset datasets indicated incomplete sequencing despite the large sequencing depth. Pairwise subsampling led to the expectation that sequencing depth would affect the degree of clonotype sharing among donors. Clonotypes shared by all four sorted-subset donors showed higher generation probabilities than non-shared clonotypes. When a handful of donors were compared, the shared fraction of clonotypes was approximately 5% for naive CD4, approximately 3.5% for naive CD8, about 2.4% for memory CD4, and roughly 0.4% for memory CD8.

The receptor's source is a man younger than 35 in good health. Some clones in this sample may be carry-over from other donors' samples. Sequenced material: naive CD4+ T cells from PBMCs. The cell subset or site label on this specimen signifies: CD45RA+ positively selected. The chain was built from TRBV4-1 and TRBJ1-2, and TRBD1 matches 10 of the central bases. The CDR3 loop reads CASSPQSRQGAADYTF. The bases are TGCGCCAGCAGCCCGCAGTCCCGACAGGGGGCGGCTGACTACACCTTC.